The next 28 T cell receptor beta chains were all read from a single sample in a study of blood T cell repertoires in COVID-19. Some clones are missing from TCRdb's copy, which holds only in-frame ones; the method was immunoSEQ multiplex PCR. The sample contains 120,000 to 150,000 clones, 85% of which appear only once. Material for sequencing was peripheral blood. Receptors originate from a woman in her thirties or forties with active or convalescent COVID-19.

A few counts support this clone. This chain links TRBV29-1 with TRBJ1-3; TRBD1 might be the D (6 bases). Trimming shortened V by 3 bases and J by 4 bases, and 13 bases separated the two germline ends. The length of the CDR3 is 14 residues. The germline V gene encodes CDR1 SQVTM and CDR2 ANQGSEA. The CDR3 coding sequence is TGCAGCGTTGAGGGACACCGTGGCGGAAACACCATATATTTT. This encodes CSVEGHRGGNTIYF.

This chain uses TRBV7-9 with TRBJ2-2; 9 bases line up with TRBD2. V gave up 5 bases and J gave up 6 bases; unmatched junction bases: 1. Looked up from germline, CDR1 is SEHNR and CDR2 is FQNEAQ (reference sequence). The CDR3 has 13 amino acids. As DNA, the CDR3 is TGTGCCAGCAGCCCTAGCGGGGCCGGGGAGCTGTTTTTT. It codes for CASSPSGAGELFF.

This chain uses TRBV7-2 with TRBJ2-7; 9 bases align to TRBD1. J gave up 0 bases and V 6 bases, and 3 bases lay outside the gene matches. CDR1 and CDR2 from the germline V gene are SGHTA and FQGNSA. This CDR3 has 14 amino acids. The CDR3 region is CASSWDRASYEQYF. CDR3 in DNA: TGTGCCAGCAGTTGGGACAGGGCCTCCTACGAGCAGTACTTC.

This rearrangement joins TRBV24-1 to TRBJ1-2, with D perhaps matching TRBD1 (6 bases). V was pared by 5 bases and J by 7 bases, with 19 bases between. Germline V gene sequence: CDR1 KGHDR, CDR2 SFDVKD. The CDR3 contains 15 residues. Written as DNA, the CDR3 is TGTGCCACCAGTGCTGGGGGGGGGCTCAATTTTGGCTACACCTTC. This codes for CATSAGGGLNFGYTF.

This chain connects TRBV28 to TRBJ1-2; TRBD1 matches at 9 bases. Unmatched junction bases numbered 4, after V lost 7 bases and J lost 4 bases. Germline CDR1 and CDR2: MDHEN and SYDVKM. The CDR3 runs 13 residues. CDR3: CASTDRGSYGYTF. In DNA form, the CDR3 reads TGTGCCAGCACGGACAGGGGTAGCTATGGCTACACCTTC.

This sequence joins TRBV28 and TRBJ1-2; D is perhaps TRBD1 (5 bases). This CDR3 has 15 residues. V lost 7 bases and J 5 bases, leaving 20 bases between the germline ends. Looked up from germline, CDR1 is MDHEN and CDR2 is SYDVKM. The CDR3 DNA reads as TGTGCCAGCACCCACAAATCAGGGTTAAATTATGGCTACACCTTC. Its translation: CASTHKSGLNYGYTF.

The DNA of the CDR3 is TGCGCCAGCAGCTTGGGCCCGCGGACTAGCGGGTACAATGAGCAGTTCTTC. It encodes CASSLGPRTSGYNEQFF. This sequence joins TRBV5-1 and TRBJ2-1; TRBD2 matches 11 bases. This CDR3 has 17 amino acids. Unmatched junction bases numbered 6, after V lost 0 bases and J lost 4 bases. Germline loops: CDR1 SGHRS, CDR2 YFSETQ.

V gene TRBV27 combines with J gene TRBJ2-1, with 8 bases that match TRBD1. From germline, CDR1 is MNHEY and CDR2 SMNVEV (reference sequence). CDR3 length: 15 amino acids. The trim removed 8 bases at V and 2 bases at J, leaving 8 bases unmatched. The CDR3 reads CASATGQGPYNEQFF. The CDR3 DNA reads TGTGCCAGCGCGACCGGACAGGGCCCCTACAATGAGCAGTTCTTC.

This clone was counted between two and nine times. J is TRBJ1-2 and V is TRBV5-8, with 8 bases matching TRBD1. This CDR3 spans 15 amino acids. Germline CDR1 SGHTS, CDR2 YDEGEE. V trimming: 3 bases; J trimming: 8 bases; junction bases outside the gene matches: 12. The CDR3 region is CASSWTYGQGGGYTF. DNA of the CDR3: TGTGCCAGCAGCTGGACCTATGGACAGGGCGGCGGCTACACCTTC.

J is TRBJ1-1 and V is TRBV12-3 or TRBV12-4; D not certain. V gave up 5 bases and J gave up 7 bases, with 14 bases separating them. This CDR3 contains 13 residues. The CDR3 here is CASSQQADLEAFF. For the CDR3, the DNA is TGTGCCAGCAGTCAGCAGGCCGATCTTGAAGCTTTCTTT.

This clone was observed a single time. The gene calls are TRBV2 and TRBJ1-1; maybe TRBD1 (5 bases). V was cut by 4 bases and J by 5 bases, with 8 bases left in between. Germline V gives CDR1 SNHLY, CDR2 FYNNEI. The CDR3 loop spans 12 amino acids. The CDR3 DNA is TGTGCCAGCAGTGGGGGGAGGACTGAAGCTTTCTTT. This encodes CASSGGRTEAFF.

This chain joins TRBV19 and TRBJ1-6, with 8 bases identical to TRBD1. The CDR3 spans 16 residues. Germline CDR1 and CDR2: LNHDA and SQIVND (reference sequence). V was clipped by 5 bases and J by 1 base; unmatched bases: 4. The CDR3 coding sequence is TGTGCCAGTAGTGTCGGGACAGGTTCCTATAATTCACCCCTCCACTTT. The encoded protein is CASSVGTGSYNSPLHF.

The chain combines TRBV27 with TRBJ2-1; 10 bases match TRBD2. Germline loops: CDR1 MNHEY, CDR2 SMNVEV (reference sequence). The J segment lost 5 bases and the V segment lost 0 bases, leaving 7 bases of the junction unmatched. The CDR3 loop spans 17 amino acids. The CDR3 protein is CASSLSTLAGFNNEQFF. The CDR3 coding sequence is TGTGCCAGCAGTTTATCGACACTAGCGGGGTTTAACAATGAGCAGTTCTTC.

Comment on this clone: The sample holds other DNA sequences that translate to the same CDR3. DNA for the CDR3: TGCGCCAGCAGCCTAGGACTAGCGGGGGGCACAGATACGCAGTATTTT. Amino acids: CASSLGLAGGTDTQYF. The gene calls are TRBV5-1 and TRBJ2-3; 13 positions match TRBD2. Trimming took 4 bases from V and 1 from J; bases not matched to a gene: 3. The CDR3 runs to 16 residues. The germline CDR1 and CDR2 sequences are SGHRS and YFSETQ.

The chain uses TRBV19 and TRBJ2-3; TRBD1 might be the D (5 bases). CDR1 is LNHDA, CDR2 SQIVND, per germline (reference sequence). The CDR3 loop spans 16 amino acids. Trimming removed 6 bases from V and 1 base from J, with 17 bases in between. In DNA, the CDR3 is TGTGCCAGTAGCCCTACACAGGAACTGCGCACAGATACGCAGTATTTT. It translates to CASSPTQELRTDTQYF.

This chain links TRBV5-5 with TRBJ1-4; tentative D call: TRBD1 (6 bases). The germline V gene has CDR1 SGHKS and CDR2 YYEKEE (reference sequence). The CDR3 is 15 residues long. The V gene lost 3 bases and the J gene lost 10 bases, with 19 bases spanning the gap. The CDR3 coding sequence is TGTGCCAGCAGCTCCCCCCGGGACAAGTTCGGAAAACTGTTTTTT. This translates into CASSSPRDKFGKLFF.

The genes are TRBV19 and TRBJ1-5, with D perhaps TRBD1 (5 bases). Germline CDR1 and CDR2: LNHDA and SQIVND (reference sequence). V lost 3 bases and J 0 bases, leaving 15 bases between the germline ends. This CDR3 has 17 residues. The CDR3 is CASSIRRGLGSNQPQHF. In DNA form, the CDR3 reads TGTGCCAGTAGTATTCGGAGGGGTTTAGGTAGCAATCAGCCCCAGCATTTT.

This clone appeared once. The rearrangement uses TRBV5-4 and TRBJ1-3; tentatively, D is TRBD1 (6 bases). Trimming cost V 0 bases and J 4 bases, with 8 bases left between them. This CDR3 contains 14 residues. CDR1 SGHNT and CDR2 YYREEE come from the germline V gene (reference sequence). In DNA, the CDR3 is TGTGCCAGCAGCTTGGTCGGGACAGGAAACACCATATATTTT. Encoded protein: CASSLVGTGNTIYF.

This chain joins TRBV3-1 (or the pseudogene TRBV3-2) and TRBJ2-2; D gene uncertain. Trimming left V 6 bases short and J 8 bases short, with 16 bases between. In germline, CDR1 is LGHDT, CDR2 YNNKEL (reference sequence). This CDR3 has 14 amino acids. CDR3 nucleotide sequence: TGTGCCAGCAGTTCGAGGCCAGACGGGGGGGAGCTGTTTTTT. Protein: CASSSRPDGGELFF.

This rearrangement joins TRBV18 to TRBJ1-1; 8 bases align to TRBD1. CDR1 and CDR2 (germline): KGHSH, LQKENI. The CDR3 spans 16 residues. J lost 0 bases, V lost 3 bases, and 6 bases had no gene match. The CDR3 spells CASSPRKQGVNTEAFF. As DNA, the CDR3 is TGTGCCAGCTCACCCCGCAAACAGGGGGTGAACACTGAAGCTTTCTTT.

This chain connects TRBV15 to TRBJ2-1; weak D call: TRBD1 (5 bases). V was pared by 0 bases and J by 2 bases, with 8 bases between. CDR3 length: 15 residues. The germline gives CDR1 LNHNV, CDR2 YYDKDF (reference sequence). CDR3 loop: CATSRDRGTYNEQFF. For the CDR3, the DNA is TGTGCCACCAGCAGAGATAGGGGTACCTACAATGAGCAGTTCTTC.

This rearrangement joins TRBV28 to TRBJ1-5; 10 bases are shared with TRBD1. Germline lookup yields CDR1 MDHEN and CDR2 SYDVKM. The CDR3 sequence is 20 residues long. V shed 5 bases and J 2 bases; nucleotides not matched to a gene: 18. DNA for the CDR3: TGTGCCAGCAGTCAAGGGGTTGTCCGGACAGGGGGATATGGCAATCAGCCCCAGCATTTT. Its translation is CASSQGVVRTGGYGNQPQHF.

This chain joins TRBV5-1 and TRBJ1-6; 10 bases align to TRBD1. The germline V gene has CDR1 SGHRS and CDR2 YFSETQ. V dropped 3 bases and J dropped 10; count of bases not matched to a gene: 7. This CDR3 region has 15 residues. The CDR3 loop reads CASSSRDRGSSPLHF. CDR3 sequence (DNA): TGCGCCAGCAGCTCCCGGGACAGGGGAAGCTCACCCCTCCACTTT.

V usage is TRBV5-1 and J usage is TRBJ1-4; weak D call: TRBD1 (6 bases). Trimming took off 0 bases at V and 0 bases at J, with 9 bases between the two ends. Germline CDR1 SGHRS, CDR2 YFSETQ. The CDR3 spans 16 residues. The CDR3 protein is CASSLGGGTTNEKLFF. The CDR3 coding sequence is TGCGCCAGCAGCTTGGGCGGGGGCACAACTAATGAAAAACTGTTTTTT.

The V gene is TRBV6-6, the J gene TRBJ1-3; possibly TRBD1 for D (6 bases). Trimming shortened V by 2 bases and J by 1 base, and 9 bases separated the two germline ends. CDR1 is MNHNY and CDR2 is SVGAGI in the germline V gene (reference sequence). The CDR3 has 15 amino acids. CDR3 DNA: TGTGCCAGCAGTTACGCACAGGGATCTGGAAACACCATATATTTT. Translation: CASSYAQGSGNTIYF.

The chain links TRBV3-1 (or the pseudogene TRBV3-2) to TRBJ2-3, with 9 bases identical to TRBD1. With 1 base clipped from V and 3 bases from J, the junction kept 5 bases outside the gene matches. CDR1 LGHDT and CDR2 YNNKEL come from the germline V gene (reference sequence). The CDR3 contains 16 residues. Here the CDR3 DNA reads TGTGCCAGCAGCCAAGCCACAGGGGGCGAGACAGATACGCAGTATTTT. Its translation is CASSQATGGETDTQYF.

This chain's CDR3 is CASSPQRSYEQYF. CDR3 coding DNA: TGTGCCAGCTCACCCCAGCGCTCCTACGAGCAGTACTTC. The chain links TRBV18 to TRBJ2-7; no firm D call. The CDR3 is made up of 13 amino acids. Germline V lookup: CDR1 KGHSH, CDR2 LQKENI. The V end was cut by 3 bases, the J end by 0 bases, with 6 bases between.

The chain joins TRBV27 to TRBJ1-2; D uncertain. The CDR3 is 16 residues long. The germline V gene has CDR1 MNHEY and CDR2 SMNVEV (reference sequence). V lost 2 bases and J 4 bases, leaving 17 bases between the germline ends. The CDR3 DNA reads as TGTGCCAGCAGTTTACGCGGGCCCCCGGCTCCCTATGGCTACACCTTC. Translation gives CASSLRGPPAPYGYTF.